This T cell receptor beta chain was profiled in a study of blood T cell repertoires in COVID-19. Study as a whole: COVID-19 samples from acute and convalescent phases originated in the United States, Italy and Spain.

Here immunoSEQ multiplex PCR was the method, and the copy in TCRdb shows in-frame clones only, minus some. The data show around 170,000 clones, 75% to 90% seen once. V dropped 4 bases and J dropped 4; count of bases not matched to a gene: 4. This CDR3 has 13 amino acids. CDR1 and CDR2 (germline): SGHKS, YYEKEE (reference sequence). The clonotype originates from a woman aged 55-70 years with acute or convalescent COVID-19. The sample comprised peripheral blood. The chain joins TRBV5-5 to TRBJ2-7; 8 bases are shared with TRBD2. The CDR3 sequence: CASSPGGRYEQYF. Here the CDR3 DNA reads TGTGCCAGCAGCCCGGGAGGGAGATACGAGCAGTACTTC.